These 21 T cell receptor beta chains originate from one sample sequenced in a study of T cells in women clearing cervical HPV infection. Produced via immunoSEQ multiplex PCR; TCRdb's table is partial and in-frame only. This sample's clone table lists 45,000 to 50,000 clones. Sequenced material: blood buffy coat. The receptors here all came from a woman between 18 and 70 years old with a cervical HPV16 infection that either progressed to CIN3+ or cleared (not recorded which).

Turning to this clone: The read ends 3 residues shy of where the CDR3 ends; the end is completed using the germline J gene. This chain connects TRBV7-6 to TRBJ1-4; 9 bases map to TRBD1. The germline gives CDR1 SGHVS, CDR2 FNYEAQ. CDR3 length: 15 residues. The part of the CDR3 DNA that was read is TGTGCCAGCAGCCCACGACAGGGGGAGGGTTCACCA. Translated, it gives CASSPRQGEGSP. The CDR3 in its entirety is CASSPRQGEGSPLFF.

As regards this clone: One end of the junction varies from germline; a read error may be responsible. The CDR3 bases that were read are TGTGCCGGCAGTGGCCTAGCGTTTTCCTACGAG. Translating gives CAGSGLAFSYE. The full CDR3 protein is CAGSGLAFSYEQYF. This chain links TRBV6-1 with TRBJ2-7; D might be TRBD2 (6 bases). The missing CDR3 end, 3 residues past where the read stops, is filled in from the germline J gene. The CDR3 has 14 residues. Germline V gives CDR1 MNHNS, CDR2 SASEGT.

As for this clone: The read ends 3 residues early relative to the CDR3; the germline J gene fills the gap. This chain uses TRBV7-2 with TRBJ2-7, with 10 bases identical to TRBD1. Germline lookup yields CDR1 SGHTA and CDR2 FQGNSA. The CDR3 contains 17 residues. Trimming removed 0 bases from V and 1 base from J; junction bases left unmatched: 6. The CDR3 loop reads CASSLAVDRGPSYEQYF. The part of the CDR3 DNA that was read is TGTGCCAGCAGCTTAGCGGTTGACAGGGGGCCTTCCTACGAG.

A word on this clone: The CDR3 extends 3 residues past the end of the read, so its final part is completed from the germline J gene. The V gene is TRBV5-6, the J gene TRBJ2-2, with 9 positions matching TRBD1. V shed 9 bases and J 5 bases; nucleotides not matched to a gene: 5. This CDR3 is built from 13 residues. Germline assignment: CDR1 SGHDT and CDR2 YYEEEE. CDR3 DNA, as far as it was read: TGTGCCACCAGGACAGGGGTGACCGGGGAG. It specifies CATRTGVTGE. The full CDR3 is CATRTGVTGELFF.

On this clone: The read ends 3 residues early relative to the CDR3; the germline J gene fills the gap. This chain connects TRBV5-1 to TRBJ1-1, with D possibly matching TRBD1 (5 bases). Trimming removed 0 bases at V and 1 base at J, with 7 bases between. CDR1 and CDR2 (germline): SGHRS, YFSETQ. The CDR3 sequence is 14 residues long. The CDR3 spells CASSLAGGNTEAFF. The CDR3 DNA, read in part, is TGCGCCAGCAGCTTGGCGGGGGGGAACACTGAA.

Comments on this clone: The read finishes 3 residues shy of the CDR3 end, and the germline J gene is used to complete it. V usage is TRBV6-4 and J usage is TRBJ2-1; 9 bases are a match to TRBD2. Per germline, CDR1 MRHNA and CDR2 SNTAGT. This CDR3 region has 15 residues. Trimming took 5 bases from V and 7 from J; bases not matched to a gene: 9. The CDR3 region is CASSRSAGGSNEQFF. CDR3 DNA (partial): TGTGCCAGCAGTCGCTCGGCGGGAGGGTCAAATGAG.

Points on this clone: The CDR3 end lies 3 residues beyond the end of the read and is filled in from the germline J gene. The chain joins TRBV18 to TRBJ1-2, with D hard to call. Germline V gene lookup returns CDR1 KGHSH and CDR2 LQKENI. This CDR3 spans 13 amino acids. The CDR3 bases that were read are TGTGCCAGCTCACTTGGACTAGCGGGATGC. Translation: CASSLGLAGC. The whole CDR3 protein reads CASSLGLAGCYTF.

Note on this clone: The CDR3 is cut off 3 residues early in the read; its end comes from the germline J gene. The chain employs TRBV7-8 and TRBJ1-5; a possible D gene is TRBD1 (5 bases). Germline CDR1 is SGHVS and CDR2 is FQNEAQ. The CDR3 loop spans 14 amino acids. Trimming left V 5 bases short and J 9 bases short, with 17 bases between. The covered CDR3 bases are TGTGCCAGCAGCCCGACTGGGGGGGTGGGGCCC. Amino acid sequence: CASSPTGGVGP. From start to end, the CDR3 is CASSPTGGVGPQHF.

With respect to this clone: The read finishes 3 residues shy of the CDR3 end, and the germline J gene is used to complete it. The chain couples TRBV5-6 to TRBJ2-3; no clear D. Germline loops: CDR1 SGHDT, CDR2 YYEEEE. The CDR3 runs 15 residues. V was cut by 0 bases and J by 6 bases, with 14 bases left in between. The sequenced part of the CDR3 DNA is TGTGCCAGCAGCTTGGGGGCAGGAATGAGGGATACG. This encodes CASSLGAGMRDT. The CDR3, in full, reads CASSLGAGMRDTQYF. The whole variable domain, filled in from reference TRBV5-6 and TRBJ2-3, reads DAGVTQSPTHLIKTRGQQVTLRCSPKSGHDTVSWYQQALGQGPQFIFQYYEEEERQRGNFPDRFSGHQFPNYSSELNVNALLLGDSALYLCASSLGAGMRDTQYFGPGTRLTVL.

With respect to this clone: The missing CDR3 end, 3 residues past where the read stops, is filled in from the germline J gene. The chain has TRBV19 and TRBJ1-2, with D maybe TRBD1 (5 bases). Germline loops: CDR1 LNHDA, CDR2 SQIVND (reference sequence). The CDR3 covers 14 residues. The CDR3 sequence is CASSIPPGRQSYTF. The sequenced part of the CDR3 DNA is TGTGCCAGTAGTATTCCTCCCGGGAGACAGAGC.

The covered CDR3 bases are TGTGCCAGCAGCCCCCGGACAGCAGTCTCCTACGAG. It codes for CASSPRTAVSYE. The CDR3 reads in full as CASSPRTAVSYEQYF. The chain couples TRBV7-2 to TRBJ2-7, with D possibly being TRBD1 (6 bases). The read stops 3 residues short of the end of the CDR3; the missing end is completed from the germline J gene. V gave up 5 bases and J gave up 0 bases, with 14 bases separating them. The CDR3 consists of 15 residues. CDR1 and CDR2 from the germline V gene are SGHTA and FQGNSA.

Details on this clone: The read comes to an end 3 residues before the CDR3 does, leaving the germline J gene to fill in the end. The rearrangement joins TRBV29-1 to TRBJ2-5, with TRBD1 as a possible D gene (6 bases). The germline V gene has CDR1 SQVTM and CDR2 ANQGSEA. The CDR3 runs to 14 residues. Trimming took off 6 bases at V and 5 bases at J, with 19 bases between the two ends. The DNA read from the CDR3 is TGCAGCGTCAGACCTTTTGGGGGCCGGGAGACC. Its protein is CSVRPFGGRET. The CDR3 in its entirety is CSVRPFGGRETQYF.

CDR3 bases read: TGCGCCAGCAGCTATGGGACTAGCGGGAGCACAGATACG. Protein sequence: CASSYGTSGSTDT. The whole CDR3 reads CASSYGTSGSTDTQYF. The chain employs TRBV5-1 and TRBJ2-3, with 12 nucleotides matching TRBD2. The sequenced fragment ends 3 residues before the CDR3 boundary, so the rest is inferred from the germline J gene. The CDR3 runs to 16 residues. With V trimmed by 3 bases and J by 0 bases, 2 bases remained unmatched. Germline V gene sequence: CDR1 SGHRS, CDR2 YFSETQ. The whole variable domain, filled in from reference TRBV5-1 and TRBJ2-3, reads KAGVTQTPRYLIKTRGQQVTLSCSPISGHRSVSWYQQTPGQGLQFLFEYFSETQRNKGNFPGRFSGRQFSNSRSEMNVSTLELGDSALYLCASSYGTSGSTDTQYFGPGTRLTVL.

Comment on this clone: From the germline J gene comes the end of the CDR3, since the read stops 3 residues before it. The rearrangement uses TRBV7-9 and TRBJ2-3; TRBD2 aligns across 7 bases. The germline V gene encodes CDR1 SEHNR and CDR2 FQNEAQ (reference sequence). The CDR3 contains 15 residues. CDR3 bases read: TGTGCCAGCAGCTTATTTAGTGCGGGGGAGGAGACG. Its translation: CASSLFSAGEET. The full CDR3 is CASSLFSAGEETQYF.

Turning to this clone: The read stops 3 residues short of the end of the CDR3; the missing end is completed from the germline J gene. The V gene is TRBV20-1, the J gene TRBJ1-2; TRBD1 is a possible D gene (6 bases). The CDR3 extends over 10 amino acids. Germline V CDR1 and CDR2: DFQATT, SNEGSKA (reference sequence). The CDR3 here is CSAEGQGYTF. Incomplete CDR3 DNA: TGCAGTGCTGAAGGACAGGGC.

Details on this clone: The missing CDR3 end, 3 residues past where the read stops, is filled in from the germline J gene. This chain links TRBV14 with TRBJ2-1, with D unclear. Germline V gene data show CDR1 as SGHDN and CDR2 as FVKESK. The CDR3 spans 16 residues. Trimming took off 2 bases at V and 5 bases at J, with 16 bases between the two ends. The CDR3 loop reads CASSQSSAEYHNEQFF. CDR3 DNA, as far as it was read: TGTGCCAGCAGCCAATCCAGCGCGGAGTACCACAATGAG.

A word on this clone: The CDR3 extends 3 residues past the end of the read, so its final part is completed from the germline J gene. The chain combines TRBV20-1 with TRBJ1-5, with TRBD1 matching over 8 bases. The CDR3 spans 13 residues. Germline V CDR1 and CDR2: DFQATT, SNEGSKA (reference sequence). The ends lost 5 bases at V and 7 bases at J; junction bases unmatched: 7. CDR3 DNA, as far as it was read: TGCAGTGCTCTAACAGGGGGTCAGCAGCCC. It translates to CSALTGGQQP. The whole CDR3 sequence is CSALTGGQQPQHF.

The CDR3 sequence: CASRETDSGNSPLFF. The part of the CDR3 DNA that was read is TGTGCCAGCAGGGAGACCGACAGTGGAAATTCACCG. The chain employs TRBV7-2 and TRBJ2-2, with TRBD1 as a possible D gene (5 bases). The read ends 3 residues before the CDR3 terminus; that terminus is restored from the germline J gene. The CDR3 covers 15 residues. Germline CDR1 SGHTA, CDR2 FQGNSA.

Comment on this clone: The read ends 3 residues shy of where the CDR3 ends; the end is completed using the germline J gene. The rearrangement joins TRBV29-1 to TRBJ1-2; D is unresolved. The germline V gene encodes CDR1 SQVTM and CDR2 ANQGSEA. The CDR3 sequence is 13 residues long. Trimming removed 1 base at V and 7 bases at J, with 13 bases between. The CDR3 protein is CSVEVQWAGGYTF. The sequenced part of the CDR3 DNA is TGCAGCGTTGAAGTTCAATGGGCGGGTGGC.

The sequenced CDR3 bases are TGCAGTGCTGGATCTACGGGGGTCCCAGATACG. Its protein is CSAGSTGVPDT. The full CDR3 protein is CSAGSTGVPDTQYF. The genes are TRBV20-1 and TRBJ2-3, with a tentative D call TRBD2 (6 bases). The CDR3 goes on 3 residues after the read ends, and that part is filled in from the germline J gene. The V end lost 5 bases, the J end lost 4 bases, and 16 bases lay between the germline ends. The CDR3 runs to 14 residues. Per the germline V gene, CDR1 is DFQATT and CDR2 is SNEGSKA (reference sequence).

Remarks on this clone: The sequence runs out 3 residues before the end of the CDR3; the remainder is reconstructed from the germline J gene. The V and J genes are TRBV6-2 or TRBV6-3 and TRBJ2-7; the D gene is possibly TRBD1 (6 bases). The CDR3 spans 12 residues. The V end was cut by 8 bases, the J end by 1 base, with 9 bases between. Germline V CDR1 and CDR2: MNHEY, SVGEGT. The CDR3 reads CASRTDSYEQYF. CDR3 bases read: TGTGCCAGCCGGACAGATTCCTACGAG.